Listed below are T cell receptor beta chains from one sample, sequenced in a study of blood T cells in healthy people across ages. Using its own MiXCR run on the 5' RACE reads, TCRdb lists one record per CDR3 protein. The data hold roughly 930,000 distinct CDR3 sequences, with 48% observed a single time. The sample comprised blood. The receptors were sampled from a young man in good health. Both conserved end residues are part of each CDR3. The D gene is left open where the match is weak. Clone sizes are given selectively: once, few, many, or a class where the clone is expanded.

v_call	d_call	j_call	clone_size	cdr3_aa	cdr3_nt
TRBV6-6	TRBD1	TRBJ2-7	-	CATSPEQGANYEQYF	TGTGCCACCAGTCCCGAGCAGGGGGCGAACTACGAGCAGTACTTC
TRBV3-1	-	TRBJ2-3	-	CASTPQGFTDTQYF	TGTGCCAGCACCCCACAGGGTTTTACAGATACGCAGTATTTT
TRBV5-5	TRBD1	TRBJ2-5	-	CASSQVPGTGGLRETQYF	TGTGCCAGCAGCCAAGTCCCCGGGACAGGGGGATTAAGGGAGACCCAGTACTTC
TRBV20-1	-	TRBJ2-1	-	CSARGSHEQFF	TGCAGTGCTAGAGGGTCTCATGAGCAGTTCTTC
TRBV7-2	TRBD1	TRBJ1-1	few	CASSGQGSRNTEAFF	TGTGCCAGCAGCGGACAGGGTTCAAGGAACACTGAAGCTTTCTTT
TRBV12-3/TRBV12-4	-	TRBJ1-2	once	CASYSGVHYGYTF	TGTGCCAGCTACTCAGGGGTGCACTATGGCTACACCTTC
TRBV10-3	TRBD2	TRBJ2-5	-	CAIRKSTSGGGETQYF	TGTGCCATCAGAAAGTCGACTAGCGGGGGCGGAGAGACCCAGTACTTC
TRBV6-1	-	TRBJ1-2	-	CASSSMDSPYGYTF	TGTGCCAGCAGCTCCATGGACAGCCCCTATGGCTACACCTTC
TRBV6-5	-	TRBJ1-2	-	CASSYSVQGGGYTF	TGTGCCAGCAGTTACTCGGTTCAGGGAGGTGGCTACACCTTC
TRBV29-1	TRBD1	TRBJ1-3	-	CSVGGQAASGNTIYF	TGCAGCGTTGGGGGACAGGCAGCCTCTGGAAACACCATATATTTT
TRBV29-1	TRBD1	TRBJ1-2	few	CSVVLTGINGYTF	TGCAGCGTTGTCCTGACAGGGATAAATGGCTACACCTTC
TRBV28	-	TRBJ2-3	-	CASSFPPGRESTDTQYF	TGTGCCAGCAGTTTCCCTCCGGGACGGGAAAGCACAGATACGCAGTATTTT
TRBV4-2	-	TRBJ2-3	few	CASSPQEGPGTDTQYF	TGTGCCAGCAGCCCCCAGGAGGGGCCTGGCACAGATACGCAGTATTTT
TRBV14	-	TRBJ2-7	few	CASSQDRATSYEQYF	TGTGCCAGCAGCCAAGATCGGGCTACGTCCTACGAGCAGTACTTC
TRBV10-2	-	TRBJ1-1	-	CASLWQGSTSEAFF	TGCGCCAGCCTGTGGCAGGGGTCCACGAGTGAAGCTTTCTTT
TRBV20-1	-	TRBJ1-5	many	CSARDPAGGNQPQHF	TGCAGTGCTAGAGATCCTGCGGGGGGCAATCAGCCCCAGCATTTT
TRBV4-2	TRBD1	TRBJ1-2	-	CASSGGQSNYGYTF	TGTGCCAGCAGCGGGGGACAGTCTAACTATGGCTACACCTTC
TRBV4-1	-	TRBJ2-7	few	CASSQDSLLSSYEQYF	TGCGCCAGCAGCCAAGACTCGCTCCTGAGCTCCTACGAGCAGTACTTC
TRBV9	TRBD1	TRBJ2-3	-	CASSRPGTGSETDTQYF	TGTGCCAGCAGCAGACCCGGGACAGGGAGTGAGACAGATACGCAGTATTTT
TRBV6-5	-	TRBJ1-4	-	CASSYSFGVMKLFF	TGTGCCAGCAGTTACTCGTTCGGAGTTATGAAACTGTTTTTT
TRBV27	-	TRBJ2-2	once	CASRYRQANTGELFF	TGTGCCAGCAGGTACAGGCAGGCGAACACCGGGGAGCTGTTTTTT
TRBV10-3	-	TRBJ1-5	-	CAISEQGIGDQPQRF	TGTGCCATCAGTGAGCAGGGGATCGGCGATCAGCCCCAGCGTTTT
TRBV20-1	-	TRBJ2-5	few	CSAPAAGRIKETQYF	TGCAGTGCCCCCGCCGCGGGACGTATTAAAGAGACCCAGTACTTC
TRBV27	-	TRBJ2-6	-	CASRGYDQEYSGANVLTF	TGTGCCAGCAGAGGTTATGACCAAGAATACTCTGGGGCCAACGTCCTGACTTTC
TRBV25-1	-	TRBJ1-6	-	CASSEVAGLDSPLHF	TGTGCCAGCAGTGAAGTAGCCGGGTTGGATTCACCCCTCCACTTT
TRBV15	-	TRBJ2-5	few	CATSRDSALIGTQYF	TGTGCCACCAGCAGAGATAGCGCTCTAATCGGTACCCAGTACTTC
TRBV7-9	-	TRBJ2-7	many	CASSKKQGYEQYF	TGTGCCAGCAGCAAAAAACAGGGCTACGAGCAGTACTTC
TRBV6-1	TRBD1	TRBJ2-7	few	CASSEGQGSHEQYF	TGTGCCAGCAGTGAAGGACAGGGGAGCCACGAGCAGTACTTC
TRBV20-1	-	TRBJ1-5	once	CSASPTGISNQPQHF	TGCAGTGCTAGTCCGACCGGGATAAGCAATCAGCCCCAGCATTTT
TRBV29-1	-	TRBJ1-2	-	CSVEEQSVRYTF	TGCAGCGTTGAAGAGCAGTCAGTGCGCTACACCTTC
TRBV20-1	TRBD2	TRBJ2-5	few	CSAMSGNQETQYF	TGCAGTGCCATGAGCGGGAACCAAGAGACCCAGTACTTC
TRBV12-3/TRBV12-4	-	TRBJ2-7	-	CASRPRTARSYEQYF	TGTGCCAGCAGGCCCAGGACAGCCAGATCCTACGAGCAGTACTTC
TRBV6-2/TRBV6-3	-	TRBJ2-1	few	CASSELYNEQFF	TGTGCCAGCAGTGAGCTATACAATGAGCAGTTCTTC
TRBV6-1	-	TRBJ2-5	-	CASSEYREETQYF	TGTGCCAGCAGTGAATACAGGGAAGAGACCCAGTACTTC
TRBV20-1	-	TRBJ1-6	-	CSAMRAGNNSPLHF	TGCAGTGCTATGAGGGCAGGGAATAATTCACCCCTCCACTTT
TRBV7-9	-	TRBJ2-3	-	CASSLATNPPDTQYF	TGTGCCAGCAGCTTAGCGACGAATCCCCCAGATACGCAGTATTTT
TRBV27	TRBD1	TRBJ1-5	-	CASRSTGGGGQPQHF	TGTGCCAGCAGATCAACAGGGGGCGGTGGTCAGCCCCAGCATTTT
TRBV12-3/TRBV12-4	TRBD1	TRBJ1-6	-	CASSRTGGPNSPLHF	TGTGCCAGCAGCCGGACAGGGGGACCTAATTCACCCCTCCACTTT
TRBV6-1	TRBD2	TRBJ2-1	once	CASRSGTSGSNEQFF	TGTGCCAGCAGATCCGGGACTAGCGGGAGCAATGAGCAGTTCTTC
TRBV12-3/TRBV12-4	-	TRBJ1-5	-	CASLTQPQHF	TGTGCCAGCTTAACCCAGCCCCAGCATTTT
TRBV11-3	TRBD1	TRBJ2-3	many	CASSSKGAGDTQYF	TGTGCCAGCAGCTCAAAGGGGGCCGGAGATACGCAGTATTTT
TRBV6-5	-	TRBJ1-6	-	CASSYSALNSPLHF	TGTGCCAGCAGTTACTCGGCACTGAACTCACCCCTCCACTTT
TRBV10-3	TRBD2	TRBJ2-5	-	CAISIRLAGGQETQYF	TGTGCCATCAGCATTAGACTAGCGGGGGGGCAAGAGACCCAGTACTTC
TRBV27	-	TRBJ2-3	-	CASSLAGAYNSDTQYF	TGTGCCAGCAGTTTAGCGGGGGCGTATAATTCAGATACGCAGTATTTT
TRBV5-1	-	TRBJ2-1	-	CASSLYQEQFF	TGCGCCAGCAGTTTATACCAAGAGCAGTTCTTC